A single sample gave rise to the 3 T cell receptor beta chains below, sequenced in a study of identical twins. A single record per CDR3 protein comes from TCRdb applying MiXCR to the 5' RACE reads. The sample has 500,000 to 650,000 distinct CDR3 sequences; about 20% are singletons. The same data also went into a second study, on yellow fever vaccine responses in identical twins.

The sequenced sample consisted of CD4+ T cells sorted from blood. The receptor source for this set is a woman under 30 in good health.

The rearrangement links TRBV7-8 to TRBJ2-5; D unresolved. Germline V gene lookup returns CDR1 SGHVS and CDR2 FQNEAQ. Trimming pared 5 bases from V and 4 bases from J, leaving 17 bases between. This CDR3 is 15 amino acids long. CDR3 region: CASSPGQRFLETQYF. For the CDR3, the DNA is TGTGCCAGCAGCCCCGGGCAGAGGTTTTTAGAGACCCAGTACTTC.

This clonotype occurred a few times. DNA for the CDR3: TGTGCCAGCAGCTTAGGGACGACAGGTAGCACAGATACGCAGTATTTT. Amino acids: CASSLGTTGSTDTQYF. The chain uses TRBV11-2 and TRBJ2-3; D may be TRBD1 (6 bases). V was clipped by 1 base and J by 0 bases, with 11 bases between them. Germline CDR1 and CDR2: SGHAT and FQNNGV. The CDR3 totals 16 residues. The full variable domain, with the rest looked up from reference TRBV11-2 and TRBJ2-3, is EAGVAQSPRYKIIEKRQSVAFWCNPISGHATLYWYQQILGQGPKLLIQFQNNGVVDDSQLPKDRFSAERLKGVDSTLKIQPAKLEDSAVYLCASSLGTTGSTDTQYFGPGTRLTVL.

The chain recombines TRBV11-1 with TRBJ2-3, with D perhaps given as TRBD1 or TRBD2 (7 bases each). The V and J ends lost 3 bases and 1 base respectively, with 20 bases between them. There are 18 residues in the CDR3. CDR1 is SGHAT and CDR2 is FQDESV in the germline V gene (reference sequence). The CDR3 sequence: CASSFAVASGGGTDTQYF. DNA for the CDR3: TGTGCCAGCAGCTTTGCCGTCGCGTCAGGGGGGGGCACAGATACGCAGTATTTT.